This TCR beta chain stems from a study of cytomegalovirus exposure and HLA in healthy donors. The V and J ends lost 4 bases and 1 base respectively, with 13 bases between them. The CDR3 covers 15 residues. CDR1 and CDR2 from the germline V gene are SGHTA and FQGTGA. The study ran its PCR with 60 Vbeta and 13 Jbeta primers. This table comes from immunoSEQ multiplex PCR, and its TCRdb copy is limited to in-frame clones, with some not included. This table holds around 76,000 clones. The donors were healthy bone marrow donors. The chain joins TRBV7-3 to TRBJ1-1, with D unresolved. Input material: PBMCs. This clonotype was sampled from a boy younger than 18 in good health and CMV-seronegative. CDR3 sequence reads: CASSSSPIPNTEAFF. CDR3 bases: TGTGCCAGCAGCTCGAGTCCGATTCCGAACACTGAAGCTTTCTTT.